A single sample is the source of the 31 T cell receptor beta chains below, sequenced in a study of response to subunit inactivated influenza vaccine. TCRdb reanalysed the RT-PCR reads using MiXCR and keeps one entry per CDR3 protein. This sample has a few hundred thousand distinct CDR3 sequences; 11% to 15% occur once, and the top ten carry around 10%. This sample comprised PBMCs from blood, obtained roughly 12 days after vaccination. These TCRs come from a man over 45 who received an inactivated influenza vaccine.

In its sample, this clonotype was seen many times. The gene calls are TRBV12-3 or TRBV12-4 and TRBJ1-3; the D is unclear. This CDR3 spans 14 amino acids. Between the trimmed V and J ends, which lost 2 bases and 0 bases, there was a span of 5 bases. The CDR3 DNA reads TGTGCCAGCAGTTTATCCAGCTCTGGAAACACCATATATTTT. This codes for CASSLSSSGNTIYF.

The chain combines TRBV20-1 with TRBJ2-4, with D unclear. From germline, CDR1 is DFQATT and CDR2 SNEGSKA (reference sequence). CDR3 length equals 13 residues. V was trimmed by 4 bases and J by 0 bases, leaving 7 bases between them. CDR3 protein: CSATLLAKNIQYF. The CDR3, as DNA: TGCAGTGCTACGCTCCTAGCCAAAAACATTCAGTACTTC.

This clonotype came up a few times. V usage is TRBV4-2 and J usage is TRBJ2-3; D may be TRBD2 (5 bases). Per the germline V gene, CDR1 is LGHNA and CDR2 is YNFKEQ. Deletions cut 0 bases from V and 7 bases from J, with 11 bases between. The CDR3 sequence is 14 residues long. The CDR3 DNA reads as TGTGCCAGCAGCCAAGATCCGAGGGATCATACGCAGTATTTT. Protein: CASSQDPRDHTQYF.

This clonotype was seen a handful of times. This chain joins TRBV12-3 or TRBV12-4 and TRBJ2-4, with 8 bases fitting TRBD1. The CDR3 has 12 amino acids. J gave up 15 bases and V 5 bases, and 9 bases lay outside the gene matches. The CDR3: CASSETGVGGYF. CDR3 coding DNA: TGTGCCAGCAGTGAGACAGGGGTGGGGGGGTACTTC.

This clonotype was seen a few times. V gene TRBV28 combines with J gene TRBJ2-2; the D gene is possibly TRBD2 (7 bases). The V and J ends lost 5 bases and 2 bases respectively, with 15 bases between them. Germline CDR1 is MDHEN and CDR2 is SYDVKM. CDR3 length: 16 amino acids. Written as DNA, the CDR3 is TGTGCCAGCAGTGGGGCACAGGGACTAAACACCGGGGAGCTGTTTTTT. It translates to CASSGAQGLNTGELFF.

This clonotype was counted a few times. DNA for the CDR3: TGCAGTCCGGTGAAAATAACTAGCGGGAGTTACAATGAGCAGTTCTTC. Its protein product is CSPVKITSGSYNEQFF. The chain uses TRBV20-1 and TRBJ2-1; 11 bases are shared with TRBD2. The J segment lost 4 bases and the V segment lost 8 bases, leaving 13 bases of the junction unmatched. Germline V gene data show CDR1 as DFQATT and CDR2 as SNEGSKA (reference sequence). CDR3 length: 16 amino acids.

The rearrangement links TRBV7-2 to TRBJ2-7; D might be TRBD1 or TRBD2, each matching 5 bases. Germline lookup yields CDR1 SGHTA and CDR2 FQGNSA. V was shortened by 1 base and J by 6 bases, with 10 bases between the two germline ends. The CDR3 is 13 residues long. DNA for the CDR3: TGTGCCAGCAGCTTAGTAGGGGACGGCGAGCAGTACTTC. It yields the protein CASSLVGDGEQYF.

The J gene is TRBJ1-2, the V gene TRBV10-3, with a weak D call TRBD1 (5 bases). The CDR3 is 14 amino acids. The germline V gene encodes CDR1 ENHRY and CDR2 SYGVKD. V lost 7 bases to trimming and J lost 4 bases, with 16 bases between them. The CDR3 protein is CAITEGEGPYGYTF. The CDR3 DNA reads TGTGCCATCACCGAGGGAGAGGGGCCCTATGGCTACACCTTC.

The table lists this clonotype with many counts. V is TRBV7-9 and J is TRBJ2-1; 12 bases map to TRBD2. V was pared by 3 bases and J by 6 bases, with 3 bases of the junction left unmatched. CDR3 length equals 15 residues. From germline, CDR1 is SEHNR and CDR2 FQNEAQ (reference sequence). CDR3 sequence reads: CASSFTSGGLNEQFF. The CDR3 bases are TGTGCCAGCAGCTTCACTAGCGGGGGGCTCAATGAGCAGTTCTTC. Full variable domain (rest looked up from reference TRBV7-9 and TRBJ2-1): DTGVSQNPRHKITKRGQNVTFRCDPISEHNRLYWYRQTLGQGPEFLTYFQNEAQLEKSRLLSDRFSAERPKGSFSTLEIQRTEQGDSAMYLCASSFTSGGLNEQFFGPGTRLTVL.

Many counts were recorded for this clonotype. CDR3 in amino acids: CASSLTASGVSTDTQYF. The CDR3, as DNA: TGTGCCAGCAGTTTAACGGCTAGCGGGGTGAGCACAGATACGCAGTATTTT. The chain uses TRBV12-3 or TRBV12-4 and TRBJ2-3; 9 nucleotides line up with TRBD2. This CDR3 has 17 residues. J was trimmed by 0 bases and V by 2 bases; bases with no gene match: 6.

V and J are TRBV7-4 and TRBJ2-7, with D possibly TRBD1 on 6 matching bases. Trimming removed 3 bases at V and 6 bases at J, with 21 bases between. The CDR3 totals 16 residues. Germline V gives CDR1 SGHVT, CDR2 SQSDAQ. The CDR3 reads CASSLLGDIPLGEQYF. CDR3 DNA: TGTGCCAGCAGCTTGCTTGGGGACATCCCCCTGGGCGAGCAGTACTTC.

This chain uses TRBV11-2 with TRBJ2-5, with unresolved D. V lost 5 bases and J lost 1, with 11 bases in between. The CDR3 loop spans 14 amino acids. Germline V gene lookup returns CDR1 SGHAT and CDR2 FQNNGV. The CDR3 nucleotides read TGTGCCAGCAGCCCTGCCGGGCTCCAAGAGACCCAGTACTTC. Its translation: CASSPAGLQETQYF.

Only a few counts were recorded for this clonotype. The chain combines TRBV10-3 with TRBJ2-7; 10 bases line up with TRBD1. CDR3 length: 13 amino acids. The germline V gene encodes CDR1 ENHRY and CDR2 SYGVKD. Trimming took 11 bases from V and 5 from J; bases not matched to a gene: 9. CDR3 in DNA: TGTGCCGCCAGGCGGGACAGGGGCCACGAGCAGTACTTC. Translation: CAARRDRGHEQYF.

This chain uses TRBV6-2 or TRBV6-3 with TRBJ2-1; TRBD2 might be the D (5 bases). The V end was cut by 8 bases, the J end by 0 bases, with 20 bases between. This CDR3 is 17 amino acids long. The germline V gene encodes CDR1 MNHEY and CDR2 SVGEGT. The CDR3 loop reads CASEFRGMQSSYNEQFF. DNA for the CDR3: TGTGCCAGCGAGTTTAGAGGGATGCAGAGCTCCTACAATGAGCAGTTCTTC.

CDR3 sequence reads: CASSLAGHNTDTQYF. The CDR3 DNA reads TGCGCCAGCAGCTTGGCGGGACACAACACAGATACGCAGTATTTT. The V call is TRBV5-1, the J call TRBJ2-3; D is possibly TRBD1 (6 bases). This CDR3 is built from 15 residues. The germline V and J ends were trimmed by 0 bases and 2 bases, with 10 bases remaining between them. Germline V gene lookup returns CDR1 SGHRS and CDR2 YFSETQ.

This clonotype has just a few counts. The V gene is TRBV7-2, the J gene TRBJ2-7, with 9 bases identical to TRBD2. V shed 2 bases and J 2 bases; nucleotides not matched to a gene: 4. CDR1 SGHTA and CDR2 FQGNSA come from the germline V gene. The length of the CDR3 is 15 residues. The CDR3 spells CASSLFGTSPYEQYF. DNA for the CDR3: TGTGCCAGCAGCTTATTCGGGACTAGCCCCTACGAGCAGTACTTC.

The CDR3 reads CASSLDYGTDLYEQYF. Written as DNA, the CDR3 is TGTGCCAGCAGCTTAGACTATGGGACGGACCTCTACGAGCAGTACTTC. This chain connects TRBV7-8 to TRBJ2-7; D assignment may be TRBD1 or TRBD2 (5 bases each). The length of the CDR3 is 16 residues. The V gene lost 1 base and the J gene lost 3 bases, with 16 bases spanning the gap. CDR1 is SGHVS, CDR2 FQNEAQ, per germline.

The V call is TRBV7-8, the J call TRBJ2-1; D gene unclear. The CDR3 contains 15 residues. With 4 bases removed from V and 4 bases from J, the gap between germline ends came to 14 bases. Germline lookup yields CDR1 SGHVS and CDR2 FQNEAQ. The CDR3 coding sequence is TGTGCCAGCAGCTACCGTAGGGTCGCATACAATGAGCAGTTCTTC. It yields the protein CASSYRRVAYNEQFF.

The chain's CDR3 is CASSHGMQGSGANVLTF. The CDR3 bases are TGTGCCAGCTCACACGGGATGCAGGGCTCTGGGGCCAACGTCCTGACTTTC. J is TRBJ2-6 and V is TRBV18, with D perhaps TRBD1 or TRBD2 (5 bases each). The V gene's germline CDR1 is KGHSH and CDR2 LQKENI. CDR3 size: 17 residues. V lost 4 bases and J 0 bases, leaving 13 bases between the germline ends.

This clonotype turned up a few times. The chain uses TRBV15 and TRBJ2-6, with D possibly matching TRBD1 (6 bases). V was clipped by 1 base and J by 2 bases, with 9 bases between them. Germline CDR1 reads LNHNV; CDR2 reads YYDKDF (reference sequence). This CDR3 has 16 residues. CDR3 residues: CATSRGTVAGANVLTF. In DNA, the CDR3 is TGTGCCACCAGCAGAGGGACAGTTGCTGGGGCCAACGTCCTGACTTTC.

As concerns this clonotype: Possible read error: a much larger clone is one base away. The chain employs TRBV4-3 and TRBJ2-1; D unresolved. CDR1 is LGHNA and CDR2 is YSLEER in the germline V gene. The CDR3 sequence is 13 residues long. CDR3 residues: CASSPRVLNEQLF. The CDR3 DNA reads TGCGCCAGCAGCCCCCGTGTCCTCAATGAGCAGCTCTTC.

V gene TRBV11-2 combines with J gene TRBJ2-7; D is perhaps TRBD2 (6 bases). V was trimmed by 1 base and J by 7 bases, leaving 17 bases between them. Germline lookup yields CDR1 SGHAT and CDR2 FQNNGV. This CDR3 is 15 amino acids long. The CDR3 loop is CASSLGGDWMREQYF. CDR3 coding DNA: TGTGCCAGCAGCTTAGGAGGGGACTGGATGAGGGAGCAGTACTTC.

This clonotype was detected only a few times. The chain employs TRBV5-1 and TRBJ1-4, with D possibly matching TRBD1 (6 bases). Trimming removed 4 bases at V and 8 bases at J, with 18 bases between. The CDR3 has 15 amino acids. Germline loops: CDR1 SGHRS, CDR2 YFSETQ. CDR3 DNA: TGCGCCAGCAGCCCGGAGGGGGGCGCGGGAGAAAAACTGTTTTTT. Amino acids: CASSPEGGAGEKLFF.

V is TRBV5-1 and J is TRBJ2-1; D gene ambiguous. Germline V gene lookup returns CDR1 SGHRS and CDR2 YFSETQ. The CDR3 extends over 14 amino acids. The V gene lost 1 base and the J gene lost 8 bases, with 13 bases spanning the gap. Here the CDR3 DNA reads TGCGCCAGCAGCTTGTATGTCATGGGGTATGAGCAGTTCTTC. This encodes CASSLYVMGYEQFF.

The chain links TRBV27 to TRBJ2-2, with TRBD2 as a possible D gene (7 bases). This CDR3 is 18 amino acids long. V was shortened by 1 base and J by 4 bases, with 19 bases between the two germline ends. Germline V gene sequence: CDR1 MNHEY, CDR2 SMNVEV (reference sequence). Here the CDR3 reads CASSLYPFGGASTGELFF. The DNA for the CDR3 is TGTGCCAGCAGTTTATACCCCTTTGGGGGGGCGAGCACCGGGGAGCTGTTTTTT.

The J gene is TRBJ1-1, the V gene TRBV6-1; 10 positions agree with TRBD1. The germline CDR1 and CDR2 sequences are MNHNS and SASEGT. The CDR3 is made up of 14 amino acids. J was trimmed by 4 bases and V by 7 bases; bases with no gene match: 6. The chain's CDR3 is CASTGQGDGTEAFF. In DNA form, the CDR3 reads TGTGCCAGCACCGGACAGGGGGACGGCACTGAAGCTTTCTTT.

This clonotype has a handful of counts. The V and J genes are TRBV12-3 or TRBV12-4 and TRBJ1-1; D gene unclear. Trimming stripped 4 bases from V and 1 base from J, with 7 bases between. The CDR3 length is 13 residues. The CDR3 DNA is TGTGCCAGCAGTTGGGAGTCGAACACTGAAGCTTTCTTT. It encodes CASSWESNTEAFF.

This clonotype was seen more than once but under ten times. The rearrangement links TRBV15 to TRBJ2-1, with no clear D. From germline, CDR1 is LNHNV and CDR2 YYDKDF (reference sequence). Between the trimmed V and J ends, which lost 0 bases and 3 bases, there was a span of 12 bases. There are 16 residues in the CDR3. For the CDR3, the DNA is TGTGCCACCAGCAGAGATTTTGCGGTGGGCTACAATGAGCAGTTCTTC. Translated: CATSRDFAVGYNEQFF.

This clonotype was recorded a few times. The chain couples TRBV10-3 to TRBJ2-5; 12 bases map to TRBD2. CDR3 length: 16 amino acids. Trimming removed 6 bases from V and 2 bases from J; junction bases left unmatched: 7. Looked up from germline, CDR1 is ENHRY and CDR2 is SYGVKD. The DNA for the CDR3 is TGTGCCATCAGGGGACTAGCGGGCTCGGGGCAAGAGACCCAGTACTTC. This sequence encodes CAIRGLAGSGQETQYF.

The gene calls are TRBV6-1 and TRBJ2-3; 12 nucleotides line up with TRBD2. In germline, CDR1 is MNHNS, CDR2 SASEGT. This CDR3 is 14 amino acids long. V lost 7 bases to trimming and J lost 10 bases; unmatched junction nucleotides: 9. CDR3 protein: CASKDSSGGAPQYF. CDR3 in DNA: TGTGCCAGCAAAGACTCTAGCGGGGGGGCCCCGCAGTATTTT.

V usage is TRBV10-3 and J usage is TRBJ2-7; 9 bases match TRBD2. The CDR3 consists of 14 residues. With V trimmed by 8 bases and J by 3 bases, 8 bases remained unmatched. The germline CDR1 and CDR2 sequences are ENHRY and SYGVKD. CDR3 DNA sequence: TGTGCCATCGCGCCTAGCGGGGTTTACTACGAGCAGTACTTC. Protein: CAIAPSGVYYEQYF.